The clone carrying this TCR beta chain has at least ten counts. The antigen is undetermined. The data were obtained in a study of CD8 T cells in ankylosing spondylitis. Construction of TCR beta libraries was performed using quantitative 5'-RACE with molecular barcodes. TCRdb re-called the 5' RACE reads with MiXCR, one entry per CDR3 protein. The sample lists roughly 180,000 distinct CDR3 sequences, roughly 10% occurring once. The germline V gene has CDR1 KGHDR and CDR2 SFDVKD. The CDR3 is 15 amino acids. Trimming removed 9 bases from V and 8 bases from J; junction bases left unmatched: 12. Notes on the study in general: There were earlier reports of some motif variants in reactive arthritis synovial fluid and blood. Fewer than ten highly homologous variants made up a TCR beta motif, and this motif appeared characteristic of ankylosing spondylitis blood. Matched ankylosing spondylitis synovial fluid reportedly contained a significantly enriched population of disease-linked clones.

This sequence joins TRBV24-1 and TRBJ2-1, with TRBD2 identical over 10 bases. The source of this sequence is a female donor with ankylosing spondylitis or in good health (not recorded which). The sequencing sample was made of blood, either unsorted or a sorted T cell fraction (not recorded which). CDR3 region: CATAGASGRTHEQFF. The CDR3 coding sequence is TGTGCCACCGCTGGGGCTAGCGGGAGAACCCATGAGCAGTTCTTC.